The 20 T cell receptor beta chains given below trace back to one sample, sequenced in a study of blood T cell repertoires in COVID-19. TCRdb's table, derived via immunoSEQ multiplex PCR, lists solely in-frame clones and lacks some. The data show 50,000 to 85,000 clones, 70% to 85% seen once. Source material: peripheral blood. The receptor source for this set is a man aged 60-69 years with acute or convalescent COVID-19.

This chain uses TRBV4-3 with TRBJ2-3, with 12 bases identical to TRBD2. The CDR3 spans 14 residues. The germline gives CDR1 LGHNA, CDR2 YSLEER. Germline trimming cut 4 bases from V and 7 bases from J; bases unmatched to any gene: 3. The CDR3 protein is CASSPSGGANTQYF. The CDR3 DNA reads TGCGCCAGCAGCCCTAGCGGGGGGGCGAATACGCAGTATTTT.

This rearrangement joins TRBV7-2 to TRBJ1-1; TRBD1 might be the D (6 bases). CDR3 length: 16 residues. Germline V lookup: CDR1 SGHTA, CDR2 FQGNSA. Trimming removed 1 base from V and 1 base from J, with 13 bases in between. DNA for the CDR3: TGTGCCAGCAGCTTAGTAGTTACAGGGAAGAACACTGAAGCTTTCTTT. It yields the protein CASSLVVTGKNTEAFF.

The table lists this clone with a few counts. The V and J genes are TRBV6-2 or TRBV6-3 and TRBJ2-1, with TRBD2 matching 7 bases. The CDR3 has 14 amino acids. Germline assignment: CDR1 MNHEY and CDR2 SVGEGT. The V segment lost 5 bases and the J segment 3 bases; nucleotides outside the gene matches: 4. This chain's CDR3 is CASSRGVIYNEQFF. In DNA, the CDR3 is TGTGCCAGCAGTCGGGGGGTGATCTACAATGAGCAGTTCTTC.

This clone was found once. The chain is built from TRBV19 and TRBJ2-3, with 9 bases fitting TRBD2. The CDR3 covers 14 residues. The ends lost 5 bases at V and 3 bases at J; junction bases unmatched: 3. Germline values: CDR1 LNHDA, CDR2 SQIVND (reference sequence). The chain's CDR3 is CASSLLAGTDTQYF. Written as DNA, the CDR3 is TGTGCCAGTAGTCTCCTAGCGGGGACAGATACGCAGTATTTT.

The CDR3 DNA reads as TGTGCCAGCAGCCTATCAGGACAGGATATAATAGTAGGCTACACCTTC. Its protein product is CASSLSGQDIIVGYTF. The chain combines TRBV3-1 (or the pseudogene TRBV3-2) with TRBJ1-2, with 7 bases matching TRBD1. Germline V CDR1 and CDR2: LGHDT, YNNKEL (reference sequence). With V trimmed by 4 bases and J by 8 bases, 16 bases remained unmatched. This CDR3 is built from 16 residues.

This clone was recorded once. The chain employs TRBV3-1 (or the pseudogene TRBV3-2) and TRBJ2-5; the match to TRBD2 covers 12 bases. Germline V CDR1 and CDR2: LGHDT, YNNKEL (reference sequence). The CDR3 extends over 15 amino acids. The junction had 5 bases not matched to a gene; V was cut back by 4 bases and J by 5 bases. In DNA, the CDR3 is TGTGCCAGCAGCCTCCCTAGCGGGGGGGCTGAGACCCAGTACTTC. This sequence encodes CASSLPSGGAETQYF.

The chain employs TRBV10-2 and TRBJ1-6; maybe TRBD1 (5 bases). The CDR3 loop spans 16 amino acids. Trimming pared 8 bases from V and 6 bases from J, leaving 20 bases between. Germline V gene lookup returns CDR1 WSHSY and CDR2 SAAADI. The CDR3 protein is CASRQLDSPGNSPLHF. CDR3 DNA: TGCGCCAGCCGCCAACTCGACAGCCCGGGTAATTCACCCCTCCACTTT.

This rearrangement joins TRBV27 to TRBJ1-1; D is possibly TRBD1 (5 bases). Germline V gene lookup returns CDR1 MNHEY and CDR2 SMNVEV (reference sequence). CDR3 length equals 14 residues. The V end was cut by 5 bases, the J end by 6 bases, with 16 bases between. The CDR3 region is CASSRAVRGAEAFF. The CDR3 region has the DNA TGTGCCAGCAGTCGGGCAGTACGGGGGGCTGAAGCTTTCTTT.

This clone showed up just a few times. The V gene is TRBV28, the J gene TRBJ1-4; D is possibly TRBD1 (5 bases). The CDR3 is 15 amino acids. Trimming shortened V by 8 bases and J by 8 bases, and 21 bases separated the two germline ends. The V gene's germline CDR1 is MDHEN and CDR2 SYDVKM. This CDR3 reads CASCTPSGGDEKLFF. The CDR3 bases are TGTGCCAGCTGCACCCCCTCGGGGGGAGACGAAAAACTGTTTTTT. Complete variable domain (other parts from reference TRBV28 and TRBJ1-4): DVKVTQSSRYLVKRTGEKVFLECVQDMDHENMFWYRQDPGLGLRLIYFSYDVKMKEKGDIPEGYSVSREKKERFSLILESASTNQTSMYLCASCTPSGGDEKLFFGSGTQLSVL.

The rearrangement uses TRBV19 and TRBJ1-5; D is ambiguous. V was trimmed by 7 bases and J by 0 bases, leaving 13 bases between them. CDR3 size: 15 residues. The V gene's germline CDR1 is LNHDA and CDR2 SQIVND (reference sequence). The CDR3 loop is CASTQVPYSNQPQHF. The CDR3 DNA is TGTGCCAGTACTCAGGTCCCTTATAGCAATCAGCCCCAGCATTTT.

The rearrangement links TRBV6-5 to TRBJ2-7; tentatively, D is TRBD2 (6 bases). Germline-derived CDR1 and CDR2 are MNHEY and SVGAGI. This CDR3 region has 11 residues. V was pared by 5 bases and J by 12 bases, with 14 bases between. In DNA, the CDR3 is TGTGCCAGCAGTCACGCGGGGCGGTTGTACTTC. Its translation is CASSHAGRLYF.

The CDR3 region has the DNA TGTGCCAGCAGAGAGAAACAGGGGTCCTACGAGCAGTACTTC. Its protein product is CASREKQGSYEQYF. The chain employs TRBV2 and TRBJ2-7, with 7 bases fitting TRBD1. Looked up from germline, CDR1 is SNHLY and CDR2 is FYNNEI. The CDR3 extends over 14 amino acids. V was clipped by 6 bases and J by 1 base; unmatched bases: 6.

The chain links TRBV30 to TRBJ2-2; a weak D match, TRBD1 (6 bases). The V and J ends lost 4 bases and 2 bases respectively, with 11 bases between them. CDR1 GTSNPN and CDR2 SVGIG come from the germline V gene (reference sequence). The CDR3 has 14 residues. The CDR3 bases are TGTGCCTGGAAAAAAGGGGGTAACACCGGGGAGCTGTTTTTT. Its translation is CAWKKGGNTGELFF.

The chain joins TRBV12-3 or TRBV12-4 to TRBJ1-6; D is uncertain. This CDR3 region has 12 residues. V gave up 8 bases and J gave up 7 bases, with 9 bases separating them. The CDR3 DNA reads as TGTGCCAGCGGGCGGGCAAATTCACCCCTCCACTTT. Protein: CASGRANSPLHF.

J is TRBJ1-5 and V is TRBV6-5; D is unresolved. CDR1 is MNHEY and CDR2 is SVGAGI in the germline V gene. This CDR3 is 15 amino acids long. Deletions cut 7 bases from V and 0 bases from J, with 13 bases between. The CDR3 reads CASTPAWSSNQPQHF. CDR3 coding DNA: TGTGCCAGCACCCCGGCGTGGAGTAGCAATCAGCCCCAGCATTTT.

The genes are TRBV10-3 and TRBJ1-6; weak D call: TRBD1 (5 bases). The germline gives CDR1 ENHRY, CDR2 SYGVKD. The V and J ends lost 5 bases and 0 bases respectively, with 11 bases between them. CDR3 length: 16 amino acids. The CDR3 protein is CAISPGFISYNSPLHF. In nucleotides, the CDR3 is TGTGCCATCAGTCCAGGGTTTATCTCCTATAATTCACCCCTCCACTTT.

The chain employs TRBV10-3 and TRBJ2-7; no reliable D call. V lost 10 bases to trimming and J lost 2 bases, with 15 bases between them. This CDR3 is built from 13 residues. Germline CDR1 and CDR2: ENHRY and SYGVKD. This CDR3 is CATSGGSTYEQYV. The DNA for the CDR3 is TGTGCCACCTCAGGTGGGTCCACCTACGAGCAGTACGTC.

This chain joins TRBV9 and TRBJ1-3; the D gene is possibly TRBD1 (6 bases). The CDR3 is made up of 16 amino acids. With 4 bases removed from V and 2 bases from J, the gap between germline ends came to 16 bases. Germline CDR1 SGDLS, CDR2 YYNGEE. The CDR3 bases are TGTGCCAGCAGCTATTCACAGGGCTTTGCTGGAAACACCATATATTTT. Its translation is CASSYSQGFAGNTIYF.

The rearrangement joins TRBV7-2 to TRBJ1-1; D gene uncertain. The germline V and J ends were trimmed by 2 bases and 0 bases, with 13 bases remaining between them. The CDR3 covers 16 residues. Germline-derived CDR1 and CDR2 are SGHTA and FQGNSA. CDR3 DNA sequence: TGTGCCAGCAGCTTACTCGCAGTTGATATGAACACTGAAGCTTTCTTT. Amino acid sequence: CASSLLAVDMNTEAFF.

This rearrangement joins TRBV2 to TRBJ1-2; D gene unclear. Trimming removed 5 bases at V and 4 bases at J, with 11 bases between. The germline CDR1 and CDR2 sequences are SNHLY and FYNNEI. The CDR3 runs to 13 residues. The CDR3 DNA follows: TGTGCCAGCAGTTTGGACGGGAGCTATGGCTACACCTTC. This translates into CASSLDGSYGYTF.